This T cell receptor beta chain was sequenced in a study of blood T cell repertoires in COVID-19. Study information: Researchers got acute and convalescent COVID-19 samples from the United States, Italy and Spain. T cells, B-cell-depleted T cells, or PBMCs provided the cDNA or gDNA that served as material.

Some clones are missing from TCRdb's copy, which holds only in-frame ones; the method was immunoSEQ multiplex PCR. Of around 110,000 clones listed, about nine tenths are singletons. The receptor was derived from a human donor with active COVID-19. The donor label of this sample is uncertain. Sequencing used peripheral blood.

The CDR3 sequence: CASRDRGRHTEAFF. The DNA for the CDR3 is TGTGCCAGCCGGGACAGGGGGCGTCACACTGAAGCTTTCTTT. The J gene is TRBJ1-1, the V gene TRBV19; TRBD1 matches at 12 bases. CDR3 length: 14 amino acids. V trimming: 9 bases; J trimming: 3 bases; junction bases outside the gene matches: 5. Germline CDR1 LNHDA, CDR2 SQIVND (reference sequence). The full variable domain, its missing parts supplied by reference TRBV19 and TRBJ1-1, is DGGITQSPKYLFRKEGQNVTLSCEQNLNHDAMYWYRQDPGQGLRLIYYSQIVNDFQKGDIAEGYSVSREKKESFPLTVTSAQKNPTAFYLCASRDRGRHTEAFFGQGTRLTVV.